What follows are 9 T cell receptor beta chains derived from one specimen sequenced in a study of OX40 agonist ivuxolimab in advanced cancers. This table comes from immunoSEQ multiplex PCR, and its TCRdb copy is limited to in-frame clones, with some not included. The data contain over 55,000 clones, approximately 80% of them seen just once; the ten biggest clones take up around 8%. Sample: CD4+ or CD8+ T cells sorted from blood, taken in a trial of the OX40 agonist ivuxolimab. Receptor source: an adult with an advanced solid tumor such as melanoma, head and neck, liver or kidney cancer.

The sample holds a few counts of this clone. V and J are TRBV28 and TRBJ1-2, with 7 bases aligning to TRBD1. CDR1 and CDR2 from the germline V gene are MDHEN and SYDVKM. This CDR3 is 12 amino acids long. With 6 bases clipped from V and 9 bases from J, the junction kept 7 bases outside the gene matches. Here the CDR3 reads CASRPGGESYTF. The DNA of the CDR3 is TGTGCCAGCAGGCCAGGGGGGGAAAGCTACACCTTC.

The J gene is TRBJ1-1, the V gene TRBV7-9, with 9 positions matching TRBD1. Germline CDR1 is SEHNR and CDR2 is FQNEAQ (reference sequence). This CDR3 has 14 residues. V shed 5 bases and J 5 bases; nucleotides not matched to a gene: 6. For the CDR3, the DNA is TGTGCCAGCAGCCCCGGGGACAGGGAAACTGAAGCTTTCTTT. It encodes CASSPGDRETEAFF.

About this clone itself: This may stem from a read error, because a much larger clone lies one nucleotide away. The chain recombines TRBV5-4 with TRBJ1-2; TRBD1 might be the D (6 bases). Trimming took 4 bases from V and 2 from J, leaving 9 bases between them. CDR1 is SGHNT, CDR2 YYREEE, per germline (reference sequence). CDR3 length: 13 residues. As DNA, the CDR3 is TGTGCCAGCAGCGTGGACAGAAACTATGGCTACACCTTC. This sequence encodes CASSVDRNYGYTF.

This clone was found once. This CDR3 is CASSQGVWDTKNTEAFF. CDR3 DNA: TGTGCCAGCAGCCAAGGAGTATGGGACACGAAGAACACTGAAGCTTTCTTT. The chain uses TRBV14 and TRBJ1-1; TRBD1 might be the D (6 bases). This CDR3 region has 17 residues. The germline V gene has CDR1 SGHDN and CDR2 FVKESK. With 1 base removed from V and 1 base from J, the gap between germline ends came to 16 bases.

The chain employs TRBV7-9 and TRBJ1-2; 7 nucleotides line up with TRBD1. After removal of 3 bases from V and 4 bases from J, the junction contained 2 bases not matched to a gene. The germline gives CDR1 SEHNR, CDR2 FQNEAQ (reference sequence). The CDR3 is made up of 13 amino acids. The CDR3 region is CASSFGTAYGYTF. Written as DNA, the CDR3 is TGTGCCAGCAGCTTCGGGACAGCCTATGGCTACACCTTC.

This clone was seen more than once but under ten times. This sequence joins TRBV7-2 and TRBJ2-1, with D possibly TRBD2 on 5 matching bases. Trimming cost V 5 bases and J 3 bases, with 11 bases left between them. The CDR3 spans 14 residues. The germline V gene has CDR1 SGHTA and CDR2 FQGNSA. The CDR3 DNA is TGTGCCAGCAGCCTCAAGAGCGGCTACAATGAGCAGTTCTTC. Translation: CASSLKSGYNEQFF.

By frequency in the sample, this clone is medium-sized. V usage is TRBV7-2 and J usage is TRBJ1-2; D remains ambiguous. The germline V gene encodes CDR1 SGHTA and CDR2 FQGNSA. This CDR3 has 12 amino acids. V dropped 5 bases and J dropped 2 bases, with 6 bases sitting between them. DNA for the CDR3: TGTGCCAGCAGCCTTCAAAACTATGGCTACACCTTC. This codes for CASSLQNYGYTF.

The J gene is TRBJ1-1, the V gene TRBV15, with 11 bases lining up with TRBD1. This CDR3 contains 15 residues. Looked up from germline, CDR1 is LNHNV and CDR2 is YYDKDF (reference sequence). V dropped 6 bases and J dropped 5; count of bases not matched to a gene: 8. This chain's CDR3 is CATRGQGGRGTEAFF. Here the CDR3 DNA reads TGTGCCACCAGGGGACAGGGGGGGAGAGGAACTGAAGCTTTCTTT. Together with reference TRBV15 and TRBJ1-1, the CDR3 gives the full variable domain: DAMVIQNPRYQVTQFGKPVTLSCSQTLNHNVMYWYQQKSSQAPKLLFHYYDKDFNNEADTPDNFQSRRPNTSFCFLDIRSPGLGDTAMYLCATRGQGGRGTEAFFGQGTRLTVV.

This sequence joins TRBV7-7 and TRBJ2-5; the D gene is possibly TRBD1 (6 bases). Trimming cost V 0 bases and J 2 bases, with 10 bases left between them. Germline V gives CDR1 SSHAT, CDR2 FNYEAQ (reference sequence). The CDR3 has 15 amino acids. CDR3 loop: CASSLAPGQQETQYF. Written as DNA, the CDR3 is TGTGCCAGCAGCTTAGCCCCAGGACAGCAAGAGACCCAGTACTTC.